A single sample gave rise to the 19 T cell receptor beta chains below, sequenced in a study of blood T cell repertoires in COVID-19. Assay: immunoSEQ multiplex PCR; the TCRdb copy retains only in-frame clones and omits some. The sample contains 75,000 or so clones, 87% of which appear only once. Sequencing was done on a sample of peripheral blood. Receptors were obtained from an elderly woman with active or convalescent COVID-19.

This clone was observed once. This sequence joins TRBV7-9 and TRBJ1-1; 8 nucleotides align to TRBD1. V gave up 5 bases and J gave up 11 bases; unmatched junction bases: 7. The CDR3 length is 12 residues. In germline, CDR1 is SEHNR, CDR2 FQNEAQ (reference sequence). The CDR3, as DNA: TGTGCCAGCAGCCGCCTGACAGGGGACGCTTTCTTT. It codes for CASSRLTGDAFF.

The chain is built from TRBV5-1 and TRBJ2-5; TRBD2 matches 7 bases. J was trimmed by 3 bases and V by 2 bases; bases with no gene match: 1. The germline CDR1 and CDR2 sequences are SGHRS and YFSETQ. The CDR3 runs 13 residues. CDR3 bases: TGCGCCAGCAGCTTTGCGGGAGAAGAGACCCAGTACTTC. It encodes CASSFAGEETQYF.

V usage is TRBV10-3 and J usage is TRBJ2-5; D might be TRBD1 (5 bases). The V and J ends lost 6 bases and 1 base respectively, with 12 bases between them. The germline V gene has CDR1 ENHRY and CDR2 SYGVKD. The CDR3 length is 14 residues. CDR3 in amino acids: CAIRFGASQETQYF. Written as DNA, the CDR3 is TGTGCCATCAGATTTGGGGCTTCCCAAGAGACCCAGTACTTC.

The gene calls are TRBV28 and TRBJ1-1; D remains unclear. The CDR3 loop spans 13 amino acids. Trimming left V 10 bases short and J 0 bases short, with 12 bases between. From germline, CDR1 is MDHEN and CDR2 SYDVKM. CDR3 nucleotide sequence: TGTGCCACCCATCATACTGTGAACACTGAAGCTTTCTTT. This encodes CATHHTVNTEAFF.

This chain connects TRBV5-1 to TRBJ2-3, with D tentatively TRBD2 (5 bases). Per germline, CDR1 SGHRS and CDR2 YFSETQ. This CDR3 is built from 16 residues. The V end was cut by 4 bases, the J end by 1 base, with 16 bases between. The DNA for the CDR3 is TGCGCCAGCAGCCCCGGAATAGCGTGGGGCACAGATACGCAGTATTTT. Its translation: CASSPGIAWGTDTQYF.

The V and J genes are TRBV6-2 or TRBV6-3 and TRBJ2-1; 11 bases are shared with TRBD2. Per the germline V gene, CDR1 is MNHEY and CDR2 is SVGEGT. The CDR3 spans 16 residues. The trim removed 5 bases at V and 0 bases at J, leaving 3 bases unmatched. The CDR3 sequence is CASSQGLAASYNEQFF. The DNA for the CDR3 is TGTGCCAGCAGTCAGGGACTAGCGGCCTCCTACAATGAGCAGTTCTTC.

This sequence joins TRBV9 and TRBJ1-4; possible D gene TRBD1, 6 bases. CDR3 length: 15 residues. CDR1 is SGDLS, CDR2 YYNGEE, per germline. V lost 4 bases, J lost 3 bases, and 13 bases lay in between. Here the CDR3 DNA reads TGTGCCAGCAGCCCCCAGGGGAGTGCTAATGAAAAACTGTTTTTT. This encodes CASSPQGSANEKLFF.

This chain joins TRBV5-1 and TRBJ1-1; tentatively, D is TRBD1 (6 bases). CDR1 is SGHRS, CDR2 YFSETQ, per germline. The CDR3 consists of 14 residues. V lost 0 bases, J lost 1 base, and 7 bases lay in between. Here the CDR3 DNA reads TGCGCCAGCAGCTTGGGGGGACAGAACACTGAAGCTTTCTTT. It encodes CASSLGGQNTEAFF.

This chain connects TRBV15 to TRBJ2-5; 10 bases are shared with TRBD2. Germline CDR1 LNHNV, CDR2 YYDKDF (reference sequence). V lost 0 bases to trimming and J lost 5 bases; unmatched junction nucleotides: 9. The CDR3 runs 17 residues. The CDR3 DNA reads TGTGCCACCAGCAGAGAGGAAGGGAGCGGGGGGGATGAGACCCAGTACTTC. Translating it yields CATSREEGSGGDETQYF. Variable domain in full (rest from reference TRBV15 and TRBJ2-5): DAMVIQNPRYQVTQFGKPVTLSCSQTLNHNVMYWYQQKSSQAPKLLFHYYDKDFNNEADTPDNFQSRRPNTSFCFLDIRSPGLGDTAMYLCATSREEGSGGDETQYFGPGTRLLVL.

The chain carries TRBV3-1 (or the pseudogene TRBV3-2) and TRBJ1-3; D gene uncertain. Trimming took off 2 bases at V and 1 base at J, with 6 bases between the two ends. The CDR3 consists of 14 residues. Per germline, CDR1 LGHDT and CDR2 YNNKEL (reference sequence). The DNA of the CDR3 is TGTGCCAGCAGCCAAACAGTGTCTGGAAACACCATATATTTT. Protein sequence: CASSQTVSGNTIYF.

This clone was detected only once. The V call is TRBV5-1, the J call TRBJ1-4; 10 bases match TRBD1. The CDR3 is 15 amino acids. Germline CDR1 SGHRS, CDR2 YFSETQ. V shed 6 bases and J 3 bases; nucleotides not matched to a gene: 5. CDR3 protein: CASTIGQGANEKLFF. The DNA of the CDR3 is TGCGCCAGCACCATAGGACAGGGGGCTAATGAAAAACTGTTTTTT. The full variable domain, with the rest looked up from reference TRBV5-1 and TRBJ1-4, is KAGVTQTPRYLIKTRGQQVTLSCSPISGHRSVSWYQQTPGQGLQFLFEYFSETQRNKGNFPGRFSGRQFSNSRSEMNVSTLELGDSALYLCASTIGQGANEKLFFGSGTQLSVL.

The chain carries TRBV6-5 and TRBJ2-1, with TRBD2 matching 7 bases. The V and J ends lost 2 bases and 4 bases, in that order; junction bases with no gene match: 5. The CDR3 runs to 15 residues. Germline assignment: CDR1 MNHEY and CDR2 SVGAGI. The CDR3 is CASSYGGGAYNEQFF. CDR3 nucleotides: TGTGCCAGCAGTTACGGGGGAGGGGCTTACAATGAGCAGTTCTTC.

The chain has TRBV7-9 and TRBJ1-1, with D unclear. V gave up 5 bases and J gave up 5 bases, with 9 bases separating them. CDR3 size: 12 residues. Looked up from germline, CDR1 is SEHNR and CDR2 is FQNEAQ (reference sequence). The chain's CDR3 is CASSRLTTEAFF. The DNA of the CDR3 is TGTGCCAGCAGCCGACTTACGACTGAAGCTTTCTTT. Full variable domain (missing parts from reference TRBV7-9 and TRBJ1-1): DTGVSQNPRHKITKRGQNVTFRCDPISEHNRLYWYRQTLGQGPEFLTYFQNEAQLEKSRLLSDRFSAERPKGSFSTLEIQRTEQGDSAMYLCASSRLTTEAFFGQGTRLTVV.

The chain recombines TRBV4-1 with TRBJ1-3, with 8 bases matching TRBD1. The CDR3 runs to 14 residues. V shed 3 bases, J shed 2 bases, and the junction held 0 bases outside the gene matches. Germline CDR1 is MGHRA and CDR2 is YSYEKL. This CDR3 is CASSQTGAGNTIYF. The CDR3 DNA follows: TGCGCCAGCAGCCAGACAGGGGCTGGAAACACCATATATTTT.

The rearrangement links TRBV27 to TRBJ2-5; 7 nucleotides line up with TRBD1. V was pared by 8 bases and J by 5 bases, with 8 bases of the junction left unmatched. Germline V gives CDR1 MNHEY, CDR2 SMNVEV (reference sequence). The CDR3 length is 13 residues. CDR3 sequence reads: CASRRQGRETQYF. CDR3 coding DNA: TGTGCCAGCCGGAGACAGGGACGGGAGACCCAGTACTTC.

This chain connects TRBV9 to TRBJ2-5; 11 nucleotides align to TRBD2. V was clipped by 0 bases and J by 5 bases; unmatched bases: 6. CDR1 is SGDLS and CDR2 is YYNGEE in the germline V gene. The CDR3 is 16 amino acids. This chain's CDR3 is CASSVGSSGRAETQYF. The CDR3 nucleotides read TGTGCCAGCAGCGTAGGTAGTAGCGGGAGGGCCGAGACCCAGTACTTC. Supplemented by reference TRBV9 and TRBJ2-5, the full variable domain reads DSGVTQTPKHLITATGQRVTLRCSPRSGDLSVYWYQQSLDQGLQFLIQYYNGEERAKGNILERFSAQQFPDLHSELNLSSLELGDSALYFCASSVGSSGRAETQYFGPGTRLLVL.

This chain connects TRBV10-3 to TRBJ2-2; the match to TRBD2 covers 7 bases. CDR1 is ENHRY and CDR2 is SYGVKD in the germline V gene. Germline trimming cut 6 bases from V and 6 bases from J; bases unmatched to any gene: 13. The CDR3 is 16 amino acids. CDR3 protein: CAIRGEAGRSSGELFF. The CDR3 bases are TGTGCCATCAGGGGCGAAGCGGGGAGATCCTCCGGGGAGCTGTTTTTT.

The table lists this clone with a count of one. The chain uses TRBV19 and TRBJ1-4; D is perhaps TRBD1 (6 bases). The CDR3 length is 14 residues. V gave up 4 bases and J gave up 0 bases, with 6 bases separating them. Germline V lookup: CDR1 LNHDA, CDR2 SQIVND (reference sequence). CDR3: CASSTGATNEKLFF. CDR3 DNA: TGTGCCAGTAGTACAGGGGCAACTAATGAAAAACTGTTTTTT.

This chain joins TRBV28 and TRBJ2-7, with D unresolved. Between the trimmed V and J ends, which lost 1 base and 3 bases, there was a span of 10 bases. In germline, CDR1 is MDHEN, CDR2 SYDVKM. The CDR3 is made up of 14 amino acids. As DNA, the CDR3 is TGTGCCAGCAGTTTATACGGCGGATACTACGAGCAGTACTTC. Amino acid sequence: CASSLYGGYYEQYF.